This TCR beta chain was captured by sequencing in a study of cytomegalovirus exposure and HLA in healthy donors. The PCR made use of 60 Vbeta and 13 Jbeta primers. Profiling relied on immunoSEQ multiplex PCR, and the TCRdb table lists in-frame clones only, not all of them. The data contain approximately 140,000 clones, roughly three fifths of them seen just once; the ten biggest clones take up about 1.8%. Germline V gives CDR1 MDHEN, CDR2 SYDVKM. The V gene end was trimmed by 5 bases and the J gene end by 3 bases; junction bases not matched to a gene: 14. CDR3 size: 17 residues. This chain joins TRBV28 and TRBJ2-7, with 9 bases lining up with TRBD1. This sequence originates from a male donor in good health and CMV-seronegative. Sequencing was carried out using PBMCs. CDR3 DNA: TGTGCCAGCAGTCCCCCCCGGCGGGGACAGGGAAACTACGAGCAGTACTTC. It codes for CASSPPRRGQGNYEQYF.